This is a list of T cell receptor beta chains from one sample in a study of glioma-infiltrating T cells. Each CDR3 protein gets one entry after TCRdb re-called the multiplex PCR reads with MiXCR. The repertoire holds over 70,000 distinct CDR3 sequences, with 20% to 25% as singletons. Sequencing was performed on glioma tissue, nonneoplastic brain tissue, or PBMCs (not recorded which). Receptor source: a human donor with low-grade glioma or glioblastoma, undergoing nonglioma brain surgery, or in good health (not recorded which). The CDR3 runs from the conserved cysteine through the conserved F or W. D genes are given only for firm matches. A clone size is listed for some rows: how often the clone was seen (once, few, many), or a class if it is expanded.

cdr3_aa: CASSQSSGDNEQFF
cdr3_nt: TGTGCCAGCAGCCAAAGTAGCGGGGACAATGAGCAGTTCTTC
d_call: TRBD2
j_call: TRBJ2-1
v_call: TRBV3-1
clone_size: many

cdr3_aa: CASSLMTVPANYGYTF
cdr3_nt: TGTGCCAGCAGCTTGATGACAGTCCCCGCGAACTATGGCTACACCTTC
d_call: .
j_call: TRBJ1-2
v_call: TRBV5-6
clone_size: .

cdr3_aa: CASRVKPSNSPLHF
cdr3_nt: TGTGCCAGCAGAGTCAAGCCCTCTAATTCACCCCTCCACTTT
d_call: .
j_call: TRBJ1-6
v_call: TRBV6-1
clone_size: .

cdr3_aa: CASSQDVSQPYGYTF
cdr3_nt: TGCGCCAGCAGCCAAGATGTGTCGCAGCCTTATGGCTACACCTTC
d_call: .
j_call: TRBJ1-2
v_call: TRBV4-1
clone_size: many

cdr3_aa: CSAGTGRLYGYTF
cdr3_nt: TGCAGCGCTGGGACAGGGAGGCTCTATGGCTACACCTTC
d_call: TRBD1
j_call: TRBJ1-2
v_call: TRBV29-1
clone_size: .

cdr3_aa: CASRTGDHQPQHF
cdr3_nt: TGTGCCTCCCGGACAGGGGATCATCAGCCCCAGCATTTT
d_call: TRBD1
j_call: TRBJ1-5
v_call: TRBV10-3
clone_size: many

cdr3_aa: CASCLTGFYQPQHF
cdr3_nt: TGTGCCAGCTGCTTGACAGGGTTTTATCAGCCCCAGCATTTT
d_call: TRBD1
j_call: TRBJ1-5
v_call: TRBV12-3/TRBV12-4
clone_size: many

cdr3_aa: CATVKPGRYSYEQYF
cdr3_nt: TGTGCCACCGTCAAGCCGGGACGCTACTCCTACGAGCAGTACTTC
d_call: .
j_call: TRBJ2-7
v_call: TRBV28
clone_size: many

cdr3_aa: CASSRPHGKTDTQYF
cdr3_nt: TGTGCCAGCAGTAGACCCCATGGAAAAACAGATACGCAGTATTTT
d_call: .
j_call: TRBJ2-3
v_call: TRBV12-3/TRBV12-4
clone_size: .

cdr3_aa: CASSTRQGTRTDTQYF
cdr3_nt: TGTGCCAGCAGTACCCGACAGGGAACCCGCACAGATACGCAGTATTTT
d_call: TRBD1
j_call: TRBJ2-3
v_call: TRBV6-1
clone_size: many

cdr3_aa: CASSPNYSNQPQHF
cdr3_nt: TGTGCCAGCAGCCCCAATTATAGCAATCAGCCCCAGCATTTT
d_call: .
j_call: TRBJ1-5
v_call: TRBV3-1
clone_size: .

cdr3_aa: CASSALGNTIYF
cdr3_nt: TGTGCCAGCAGCGCACTTGGAAACACCATATATTTT
d_call: .
j_call: TRBJ1-3
v_call: TRBV14
clone_size: .

cdr3_aa: CASRHGTVCNEQFF
cdr3_nt: TGTGCCAGCAGACACGGGACAGTCTGCAATGAGCAGTTCTTC
d_call: TRBD1
j_call: TRBJ2-1
v_call: TRBV12-3/TRBV12-4
clone_size: .

cdr3_aa: CASSSTGWGDTEAFF
cdr3_nt: TGTGCCAGCAGTTCTACAGGGTGGGGGGACACTGAAGCTTTCTTT
d_call: .
j_call: TRBJ1-1
v_call: TRBV27
clone_size: many

cdr3_aa: CASSAGGREVDTQYF
cdr3_nt: TGTGCCAGCAGTGCCGGAGGCAGGGAGGTAGATACGCAGTATTTT
d_call: .
j_call: TRBJ2-3
v_call: TRBV2
clone_size: once

cdr3_aa: CASTQDRGVNGYTF
cdr3_nt: TGTGCCAGCACCCAGGACAGGGGCGTCAATGGCTACACCTTC
d_call: TRBD1
j_call: TRBJ1-2
v_call: TRBV6-1
clone_size: many

cdr3_aa: CSVETDSYEQYF
cdr3_nt: TGCAGCGTTGAGACAGACAGCTACGAGCAGTACTTC
d_call: .
j_call: TRBJ2-7
v_call: TRBV29-1
clone_size: .

cdr3_aa: CASSIRGGGTEALF
cdr3_nt: TGTGCCAGTAGTATCAGGGGAGGGGGCACTGAAGCTTTATTT
d_call: TRBD1
j_call: TRBJ1-1
v_call: TRBV19
clone_size: .

cdr3_aa: CASSDEGVYGYTF
cdr3_nt: TGTGCCAGCAGTGATGAGGGAGTCTATGGCTACACCTTC
d_call: .
j_call: TRBJ1-2
v_call: TRBV6-1
clone_size: .

cdr3_aa: CASTLQWGQPQHF
cdr3_nt: TGTGCCAGCACGCTACAGTGGGGCCAGCCCCAGCATTTT
d_call: .
j_call: TRBJ1-5
v_call: TRBV6-1
clone_size: many

cdr3_aa: CASSAGDGSYNEQFF
cdr3_nt: TGTGCCAGCAGTGCGGGCGATGGGTCCTACAATGAGCAGTTCTTC
d_call: .
j_call: TRBJ2-1
v_call: TRBV2
clone_size: many

cdr3_aa: CASSPTGHGYTF
cdr3_nt: TGTGCCAGCAGCCCAACAGGGCACGGCTACACCTTC
d_call: .
j_call: TRBJ1-2
v_call: TRBV7-9
clone_size: many

cdr3_aa: CASSRGTSGSYEQFF
cdr3_nt: TGTGCCAGCAGCCGCGGGACTAGCGGGAGCTATGAGCAGTTCTTC
d_call: TRBD2
j_call: TRBJ2-1
v_call: TRBV3-1
clone_size: many

cdr3_aa: CSAPLGGTRGYEQYF
cdr3_nt: TGCAGTGCTCCTCTAGGGGGGACTAGAGGCTACGAGCAGTACTTC
d_call: TRBD2
j_call: TRBJ2-7
v_call: TRBV20-1
clone_size: many

cdr3_aa: CASSYSDGYNEQFF
cdr3_nt: TGTGCCAGCAGTTATTCGGACGGGTACAATGAGCAGTTCTTC
d_call: .
j_call: TRBJ2-1
v_call: TRBV6-5
clone_size: many

cdr3_aa: CASSPRLQETQYF
cdr3_nt: TGTGCCAGCTCCCCCCGGCTTCAAGAGACCCAGTACTTC
d_call: .
j_call: TRBJ2-5
v_call: TRBV18
clone_size: few

cdr3_aa: CASSFRETGGSSYEQYF
cdr3_nt: TGTGCCAGCAGTTTCCGAGAGACAGGGGGAAGCTCCTACGAGCAGTACTTC
d_call: TRBD1
j_call: TRBJ2-7
v_call: TRBV27
clone_size: many

cdr3_aa: CASSQEGEAPNSPLHF
cdr3_nt: TGTGCCAGCAGCCAAGAAGGCGAGGCACCTAATTCACCCCTCCACTTT
d_call: .
j_call: TRBJ1-6
v_call: TRBV3-1
clone_size: many

cdr3_aa: CASSLGQGVSTDTQYF
cdr3_nt: TGCGCCAGCAGCTTAGGACAGGGCGTAAGCACAGATACGCAGTATTTT
d_call: TRBD1
j_call: TRBJ2-3
v_call: TRBV5-1
clone_size: many

cdr3_aa: CASSDWTVFETQYF
cdr3_nt: TGTGCCAGCAGTGACTGGACAGTTTTTGAGACCCAGTACTTC
d_call: .
j_call: TRBJ2-5
v_call: TRBV2
clone_size: .

cdr3_aa: CASSSVPGRGSYEQYF
cdr3_nt: TGTGCCAGCAGTTCGGTACCGGGTAGGGGGTCCTACGAGCAGTACTTC
d_call: .
j_call: TRBJ2-7
v_call: TRBV27
clone_size: many

cdr3_aa: CSAGQGTGQPQHF
cdr3_nt: TGCAGTGCCGGGCAGGGCACCGGTCAGCCCCAGCATTTT
d_call: .
j_call: TRBJ1-5
v_call: TRBV20-1
clone_size: .

cdr3_aa: CASSPGLAGQETQYF
cdr3_nt: TGTGCCAGCAGCCCAGGACTAGCGGGCCAAGAGACCCAGTACTTC
d_call: TRBD2
j_call: TRBJ2-5
v_call: TRBV11-3
clone_size: few

cdr3_aa: CASRTGGTDTQYF
cdr3_nt: TGTGCCAGTCGGACGGGAGGTACAGATACGCAGTATTTT
d_call: TRBD2
j_call: TRBJ2-3
v_call: TRBV19
clone_size: many

cdr3_aa: CASSQDWLSAANNEQFF
cdr3_nt: TGTGCCAGCAGCCAAGATTGGCTTTCGGCCGCTAACAATGAGCAGTTCTTC
d_call: .
j_call: TRBJ2-1
v_call: TRBV3-1
clone_size: .

cdr3_aa: CATSTEGTGYQPQHF
cdr3_nt: TGTGCCACCAGCACCGAAGGGACAGGGTATCAGCCCCAGCATTTT
d_call: TRBD1
j_call: TRBJ1-5
v_call: TRBV15
clone_size: many

cdr3_aa: CASSLPSPPLHF
cdr3_nt: TGTGCCAGCAGCTTACCCAGTCCACCCCTCCACTTT
d_call: .
j_call: TRBJ1-6
v_call: TRBV7-9
clone_size: .

cdr3_aa: CASSDSAGAGKNIQYF
cdr3_nt: TGTGCCAGCAGTGATAGTGCGGGAGCTGGCAAAAACATTCAGTACTTC
d_call: TRBD2
j_call: TRBJ2-4
v_call: TRBV6-1
clone_size: many

cdr3_aa: CASSPRQGARETQYF
cdr3_nt: TGTGCCAGCAGCCCGAGACAGGGGGCTAGGGAGACCCAGTACTTC
d_call: TRBD1
j_call: TRBJ2-5
v_call: TRBV7-9
clone_size: .